This T cell receptor (beta chain) emerged from a study of T cell responses to AZD1222 COVID-19 vaccine. Whole-study findings and limits: Baseline serostatus was positive in only a handful of AZD1222 recipients. In a largely white British group with more females than males, clonal diversity was possibly underestimated.

Ten or more counts support this clone. As yet, its antigen is unknown. CDR1 is SNHLY and CDR2 is FYNNEI in the germline V gene. V lost 4 bases and J 3 bases, leaving 10 bases between the germline ends. The CDR3 is made up of 13 amino acids. Here immunoSEQ multiplex PCR was the method, and the copy in TCRdb shows in-frame clones only, minus some. The profile shows 150,000 to 200,000 clones, about 92% of them singletons. The input for sequencing was peripheral blood, taken on day 0 of AZD1222 vaccination. This chain uses TRBV2 with TRBJ2-7; D gene ambiguous. The receptor's source is an adult in good health. CDR3 sequence: CASSVTEHYEQYF. In DNA, the CDR3 is TGTGCCAGCAGTGTAACAGAGCACTACGAGCAGTACTTC. The full variable domain, with the rest looked up from reference TRBV2 and TRBJ2-7, is EPEVTQTPSHQVTQMGQEVILRCVPISNHLYFYWYRQILGQKVEFLVSFYNNEISEKSEIFDDQFSVERPDGSNFTLKIRSTKLEDSAMYFCASSVTEHYEQYFGPGTRLTVT.